A single T cell receptor beta chain is shown here with its context. The length of the CDR3 is 13 residues. V was trimmed by 5 bases and J by 9 bases, leaving 14 bases between them. This specimen comes from a study of blood T cell repertoires in COVID-19. Some clones are missing from TCRdb's copy, which holds only in-frame ones; the method was immunoSEQ multiplex PCR. The sample carries 300,000 to 400,000 clones, more than 80% recorded once. This sequence was found in a woman younger than 45 with COVID-19, enrolled during active disease. Sample: peripheral blood. The gene calls are TRBV12-3 or TRBV12-4 and TRBJ2-1, with a weak D call TRBD2 (5 bases). As DNA, the CDR3 is TGTGCCAGCAGTCGACTAAGTCTTACTGAGCAGTTCTTC. This gives the protein CASSRLSLTEQFF.